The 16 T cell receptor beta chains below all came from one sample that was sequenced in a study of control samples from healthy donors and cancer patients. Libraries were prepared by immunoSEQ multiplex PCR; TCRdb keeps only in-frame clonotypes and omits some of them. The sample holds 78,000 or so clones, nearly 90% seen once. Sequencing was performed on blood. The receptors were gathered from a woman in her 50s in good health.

CDR3 residues: CASSVTTRGQPNEKLFF. The CDR3 DNA sequence: TGTGCCAGCAGCGTAACAACACGGGGACAGCCTAATGAAAAACTGTTTTTT. The chain is built from TRBV7-6 and TRBJ1-4, with TRBD1 matching 7 bases. CDR3 length: 17 amino acids. Unmatched junction bases numbered 12, after V lost 5 bases and J lost 3 bases. CDR1 and CDR2 from the germline V gene are SGHVS and FNYEAQ.

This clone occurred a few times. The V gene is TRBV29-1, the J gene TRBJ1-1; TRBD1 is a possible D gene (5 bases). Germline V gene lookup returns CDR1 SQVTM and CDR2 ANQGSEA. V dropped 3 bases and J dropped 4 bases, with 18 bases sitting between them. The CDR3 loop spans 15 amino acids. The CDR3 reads CSVDKAYGGVTEAFF. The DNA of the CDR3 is TGCAGCGTTGACAAAGCTTACGGGGGGGTCACTGAAGCTTTCTTT.

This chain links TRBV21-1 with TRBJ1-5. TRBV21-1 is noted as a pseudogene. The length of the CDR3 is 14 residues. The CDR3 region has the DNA TGTGCAGCCCTTCCGGGAATTAGCAATCAGCCCCAGCATTTT. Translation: CAALPGISNQPQHF.

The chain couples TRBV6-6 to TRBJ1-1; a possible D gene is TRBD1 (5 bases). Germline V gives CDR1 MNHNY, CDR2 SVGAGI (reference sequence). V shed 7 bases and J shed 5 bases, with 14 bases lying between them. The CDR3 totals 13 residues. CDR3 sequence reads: CASIRGLGTEAFF. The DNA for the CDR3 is TGTGCCAGCATTAGGGGCCTGGGGACTGAAGCTTTCTTT.

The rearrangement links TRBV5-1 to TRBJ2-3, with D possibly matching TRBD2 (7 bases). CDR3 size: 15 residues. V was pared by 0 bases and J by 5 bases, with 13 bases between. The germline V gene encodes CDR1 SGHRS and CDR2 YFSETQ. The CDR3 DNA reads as TGCGCCAGCAGCTTGGATGCGGGGGCGGGAGATACGCAGTATTTT. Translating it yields CASSLDAGAGDTQYF.

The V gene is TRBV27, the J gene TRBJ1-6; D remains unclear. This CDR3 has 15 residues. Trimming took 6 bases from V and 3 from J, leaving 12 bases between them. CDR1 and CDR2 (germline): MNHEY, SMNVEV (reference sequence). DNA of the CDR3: TGTGCCAGCAGGCCGGAGTCGAGCTATAATTCACCCCTCCACTTT. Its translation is CASRPESSYNSPLHF.

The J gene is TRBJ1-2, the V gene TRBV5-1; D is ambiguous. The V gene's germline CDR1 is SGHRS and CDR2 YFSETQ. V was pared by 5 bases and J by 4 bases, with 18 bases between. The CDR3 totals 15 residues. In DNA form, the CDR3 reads TGCGCCAGCAGTTACGATATCCGGGGTCCCTATGGCTACACCTTC. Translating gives CASSYDIRGPYGYTF.

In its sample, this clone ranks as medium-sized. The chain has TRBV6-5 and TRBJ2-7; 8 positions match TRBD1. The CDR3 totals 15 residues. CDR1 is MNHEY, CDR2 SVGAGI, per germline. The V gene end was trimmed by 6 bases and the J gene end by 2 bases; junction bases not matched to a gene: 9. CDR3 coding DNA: TGTGCCAGCAGCTACCGTAGGACAGGGACCTACGAGCAGTACTTC. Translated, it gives CASSYRRTGTYEQYF.

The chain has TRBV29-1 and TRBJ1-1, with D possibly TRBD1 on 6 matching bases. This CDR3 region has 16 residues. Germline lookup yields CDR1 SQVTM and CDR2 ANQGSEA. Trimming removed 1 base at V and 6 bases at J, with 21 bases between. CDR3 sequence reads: CSVEGRDIEGGPEAFF. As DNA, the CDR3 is TGCAGCGTTGAAGGGAGGGACATCGAGGGTGGCCCTGAAGCTTTCTTT.

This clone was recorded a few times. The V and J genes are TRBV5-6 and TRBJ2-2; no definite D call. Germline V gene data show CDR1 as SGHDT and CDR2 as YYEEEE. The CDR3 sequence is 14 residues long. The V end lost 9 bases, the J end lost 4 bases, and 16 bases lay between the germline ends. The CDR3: CATGSRAPTGELFF. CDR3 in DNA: TGTGCCACCGGAAGCCGGGCCCCCACCGGGGAGCTGTTTTTT.

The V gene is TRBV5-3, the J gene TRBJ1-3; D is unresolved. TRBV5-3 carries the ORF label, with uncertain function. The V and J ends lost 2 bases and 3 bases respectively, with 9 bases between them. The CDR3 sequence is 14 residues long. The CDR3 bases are TGTGCCAGAAGCTTAACCCGGCGTGGAAACACCATATATTTT. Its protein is CARSLTRRGNTIYF.

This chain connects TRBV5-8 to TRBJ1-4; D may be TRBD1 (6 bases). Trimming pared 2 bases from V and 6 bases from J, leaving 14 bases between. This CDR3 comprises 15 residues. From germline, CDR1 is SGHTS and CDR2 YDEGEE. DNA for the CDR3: TGTGCCAGCAGCTTATCTTCTTGGACAGATGAAAAACTGTTTTTT. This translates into CASSLSSWTDEKLFF.

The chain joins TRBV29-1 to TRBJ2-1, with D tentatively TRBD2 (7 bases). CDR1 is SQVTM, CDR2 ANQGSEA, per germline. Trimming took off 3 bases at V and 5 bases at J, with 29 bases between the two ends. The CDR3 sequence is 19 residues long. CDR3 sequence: CSVEETATIFRGANNEQFF. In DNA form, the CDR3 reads TGCAGCGTTGAGGAGACAGCCACTATTTTCCGGGGGGCCAACAATGAGCAGTTCTTC.

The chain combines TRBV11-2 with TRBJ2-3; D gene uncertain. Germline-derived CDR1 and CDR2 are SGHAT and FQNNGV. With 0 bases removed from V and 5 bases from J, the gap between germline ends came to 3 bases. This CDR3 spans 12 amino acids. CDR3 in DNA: TGTGCCAGCAGCTTAGAAGTAGATACGCAGTATTTT. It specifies CASSLEVDTQYF.

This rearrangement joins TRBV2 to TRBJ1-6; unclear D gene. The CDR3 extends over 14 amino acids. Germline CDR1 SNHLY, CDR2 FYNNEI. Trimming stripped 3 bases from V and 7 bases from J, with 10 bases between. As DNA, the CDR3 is TGTGCCAGCAGTGAGCTAGCGGTGAATTCACCCCTCCACTTT. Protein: CASSELAVNSPLHF.

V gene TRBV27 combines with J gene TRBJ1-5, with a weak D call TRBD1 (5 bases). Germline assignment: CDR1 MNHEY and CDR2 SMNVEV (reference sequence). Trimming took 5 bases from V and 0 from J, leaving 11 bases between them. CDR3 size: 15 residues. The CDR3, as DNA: TGTGCCAGCAGTCGGGGACCCGATAGCAATCAGCCCCAGCATTTT. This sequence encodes CASSRGPDSNQPQHF.